Following are 29 T cell receptor beta chains from one sample sequenced in a study of blood T cells in healthy people across ages. For the second PCR, which ran for about 6 to 11 cycles, a sample-barcoded 5' primer and a J-beta primer mix were used. Each CDR3 protein is one row after TCRdb ran MiXCR on the 5' RACE reads. This table holds around 800,000 distinct CDR3 sequences, 20% to 30% found once. These data are also associated with another study on T cells of mothers and their children.

The sequencing sample was made of blood. The receptors originated from a boy aged 10-17 years in good health.

CDR3 amino acids: CASSPPRGNYGYTF. CDR3 nucleotide sequence: TGTGCCAGCAGTCCACCCAGGGGTAACTATGGCTACACCTTC. The V and J genes are TRBV27 and TRBJ1-2, with D possibly being TRBD1 (6 bases). Germline V lookup: CDR1 MNHEY, CDR2 SMNVEV (reference sequence). With 5 bases removed from V and 1 base from J, the gap between germline ends came to 11 bases. CDR3 length equals 14 residues.

This clonotype showed up just a few times. V usage is TRBV6-6 and J usage is TRBJ1-4; D is unresolved. From germline, CDR1 is MNHNY and CDR2 SVGAGI (reference sequence). V was trimmed by 7 bases and J by 6 bases, leaving 18 bases between them. The CDR3 runs to 15 residues. The CDR3 region has the DNA TGTGCCAGCACCCTCACGACGGCTGGGGATGAAAAACTGTTTTTT. Its translation is CASTLTTAGDEKLFF.

Regarding this clonotype: The junction shows a germline mismatch at one end, possibly a read error. The V gene is TRBV5-1, the J gene TRBJ1-2; the match to TRBD1 covers 8 bases. Germline V gives CDR1 SGHRS, CDR2 YFSETQ. The CDR3 totals 14 residues. The DNA for the CDR3 is TGCGCCAGCAGCCAGACAGGGGTGGACTACGGCTACACCTTC. It is translated as CASSQTGVDYGYTF.

CDR3 region: CASSPRGWEKLFF. For the CDR3, the DNA is TGCGCCAGCAGCCCTCGGGGGTGGGAAAAACTGTTTTTT. The rearrangement joins TRBV5-1 to TRBJ1-4; the D gene is possibly TRBD1 (5 bases). This CDR3 spans 13 amino acids. Germline V CDR1 and CDR2: SGHRS, YFSETQ. Trimming removed 4 bases from V and 8 bases from J, with 12 bases in between.

The J gene is TRBJ2-5, the V gene TRBV29-1; D unclear. V shed 3 bases and J shed 5 bases, with 10 bases lying between them. The CDR3 runs 12 residues. Germline CDR1 is SQVTM and CDR2 is ANQGSEA. As DNA, the CDR3 is TGCAGCGTTGACGTGGGGTCGGAGACCCAGTACTTC. Translating it yields CSVDVGSETQYF. Filled out from reference TRBV29-1 and TRBJ2-5, the complete variable domain reads SAVISQKPSRDICQRGTSLTIQCQVDSQVTMMFWYRQQPGQSLTLIATANQGSEATYESGFVIDKFPISRPNLTFSTLTVSNMSPEDSSIYLCSVDVGSETQYFGPGTRLLVL.

This chain uses TRBV11-2 with TRBJ2-5; D unclear. The J call could be wrong; TRBJ2-7 is a better fit for the DNA end. Germline loops: CDR1 SGHAT, CDR2 FQNNGV. The CDR3 extends over 13 amino acids. CDR3 coding DNA: TGTGCCAGCAGCTTAGAGGCAGGCTACGAGCAGTACTTC. Encoded protein: CASSLEAGYEQYF.

V gene TRBV27 combines with J gene TRBJ1-2; D unclear. Germline V gene lookup returns CDR1 MNHEY and CDR2 SMNVEV (reference sequence). The V gene lost 3 bases and the J gene lost 3 bases, with 14 bases spanning the gap. The CDR3 has 15 residues. Here the CDR3 reads CASSFFPPRDYGYTF. CDR3 bases: TGTGCCAGCAGTTTTTTTCCCCCCCGGGACTATGGCTACACCTTC.

The chain joins TRBV18 to TRBJ2-3; D is unresolved. Germline assignment: CDR1 KGHSH and CDR2 LQKENI. Trimming shortened V by 2 bases and J by 6 bases, and 9 bases separated the two germline ends. The CDR3 is made up of 13 amino acids. The CDR3 region has the DNA TGTGCCAGCTCACCAAGGAGCGACGATACGCAGTATTTT. It encodes CASSPRSDDTQYF.

This clonotype has only a few counts. The chain uses TRBV7-3 and TRBJ2-1; a weak D match, TRBD1 (5 bases). The CDR3 runs to 14 residues. V lost 5 bases, J lost 2 bases, and 10 bases lay in between. Germline CDR1 reads SGHTA; CDR2 reads FQGTGA. The CDR3 spells CASSPQGTYNEQFF. The CDR3 bases are TGTGCCAGCAGCCCCCAGGGTACCTACAATGAGCAGTTCTTC.

This sequence joins TRBV7-9 and TRBJ2-7; the D is unclear. V dropped 1 base and J dropped 5 bases, with 12 bases sitting between them. In germline, CDR1 is SEHNR, CDR2 FQNEAQ (reference sequence). The CDR3 runs to 14 residues. CDR3 sequence reads: CASSLVTGQDEQYF. The CDR3 DNA follows: TGTGCCAGCAGCTTAGTGACGGGCCAAGACGAGCAGTACTTC.

J is TRBJ1-2 and V is TRBV3-1; D remains ambiguous. Germline-derived CDR1 and CDR2 are LGHDT and YNNKEL (reference sequence). The CDR3 consists of 13 residues. V was clipped by 3 bases and J by 3 bases, with 8 bases between them. CDR3: CASSHGEDYGYTF. The DNA for the CDR3 is TGTGCCAGCAGCCACGGGGAGGACTATGGCTACACCTTC.

J is TRBJ1-4 and V is TRBV7-9; D possibly corresponds to TRBD1 (5 bases). CDR1 SEHNR and CDR2 FQNEAQ come from the germline V gene (reference sequence). The length of the CDR3 is 16 residues. V was shortened by 5 bases and J by 5 bases, with 18 bases between the two germline ends. CDR3 amino acids: CASSPRGAPNNEKLFF. In DNA, the CDR3 is TGTGCCAGCAGCCCAAGAGGGGCCCCGAACAATGAAAAACTGTTTTTT.

There are a few counts of this clonotype. This chain connects TRBV9 to TRBJ1-6, with D perhaps matching TRBD1 (5 bases). Deletions cut 4 bases from V and 7 bases from J, with 15 bases between. CDR3 length equals 15 residues. Per germline, CDR1 SGDLS and CDR2 YYNGEE. The CDR3 coding sequence is TGTGCCAGCAGCTCCAGGGTCGGAACGAATTCACCCCTCCACTTT. Translating gives CASSSRVGTNSPLHF.

This clonotype was observed a handful of times. This chain uses TRBV20-1 with TRBJ2-3, with 14 bases lining up with TRBD2. CDR1 and CDR2 (germline): DFQATT, SNEGSKA (reference sequence). V gave up 0 bases and J gave up 5 bases; unmatched junction bases: 1. The CDR3 runs 15 residues. CDR3 loop: CSAREGTSGGDTQYF. As DNA, the CDR3 is TGCAGTGCTAGAGAGGGGACTAGCGGGGGAGATACGCAGTATTTT.

This clonotype was seen more than once but under ten times. This chain joins TRBV24-1 and TRBJ2-1; D call uncertain. Germline CDR1 is KGHDR and CDR2 is SFDVKD. Trimming pared 2 bases from V and 5 bases from J, leaving 12 bases between. The CDR3 runs to 15 residues. The CDR3 region is CATSDSRTWNNEQFF. The CDR3 region has the DNA TGTGCCACCAGTGATTCAAGGACCTGGAACAATGAGCAGTTCTTC.

This clonotype occurred a few times. The chain employs TRBV10-2 and TRBJ1-5; 9 bases agree with TRBD1. Germline CDR1 reads WSHSY; CDR2 reads SAAADI. This CDR3 has 15 residues. The V and J ends lost 3 bases and 4 bases, in that order; junction bases with no gene match: 4. CDR3 amino acids: CASSEPGTGNQPQHF. The CDR3 region has the DNA TGCGCCAGCAGTGAACCCGGGACAGGGAATCAGCCCCAGCATTTT.

The V call is TRBV5-1, the J call TRBJ2-3, with unresolved D. The CDR3 is made up of 12 amino acids. V gave up 0 bases and J gave up 5 bases, with 4 bases separating them. The germline V gene has CDR1 SGHRS and CDR2 YFSETQ. CDR3 sequence reads: CASSLVEDTQYF. The CDR3 coding sequence is TGCGCCAGCAGCTTGGTCGAAGATACGCAGTATTTT.

This clonotype was detected a few times. This chain connects TRBV29-1 to TRBJ1-1; D is ambiguous. Germline V lookup: CDR1 SQVTM, CDR2 ANQGSEA. This CDR3 has 17 amino acids. The germline V and J ends were trimmed by 0 bases and 6 bases, with 23 bases remaining between them. The CDR3 sequence is CSVEDLHFTTPAAEAFF. Written as DNA, the CDR3 is TGCAGCGTTGAAGATTTGCATTTCACAACGCCCGCCGCTGAAGCTTTCTTT.

The V call is TRBV14, the J call TRBJ2-5; a possible D gene is TRBD1 (5 bases). Trimming removed 2 bases from V and 5 bases from J, with 15 bases in between. Germline lookup yields CDR1 SGHDN and CDR2 FVKESK. The CDR3 spans 15 residues. The DNA for the CDR3 is TGTGCCAGCAGCCAACAGGGCTTTAAATCTGAGACCCAGTACTTC. Translation gives CASSQQGFKSETQYF. Full variable domain (outside the CDR3, taken from reference TRBV14 and TRBJ2-5): EAGVTQFPSHSVIEKGQTVTLRCDPISGHDNLYWYRRVMGKEIKFLLHFVKESKQDESGMPNNRFLAERTGGTYSTLKVQPAELEDSGVYFCASSQQGFKSETQYFGPGTRLLVL.

CDR3 in amino acids: CASSSGGQQYSYEQYF. The CDR3 DNA is TGCGCCAGCAGTAGTGGAGGCCAGCAGTACTCCTACGAGCAGTACTTC. V gene TRBV5-1 combines with J gene TRBJ2-7, with a possible D match to TRBD2 (5 bases). The CDR3 is made up of 16 amino acids. The V gene's germline CDR1 is SGHRS and CDR2 YFSETQ. Deletions cut 5 bases from V and 0 bases from J, with 18 bases between.

This rearrangement joins TRBV7-8 to TRBJ2-3, with D tentatively TRBD1 (6 bases). Deletions cut 7 bases from V and 0 bases from J, with 14 bases between. The CDR3 spans 15 residues. The germline V gene encodes CDR1 SGHVS and CDR2 FQNEAQ. CDR3 in amino acids: CASTPQGRSTDTQYF. The CDR3 region has the DNA TGTGCCAGCACCCCCCAGGGGCGTAGCACAGATACGCAGTATTTT.

This clonotype was detected a few times. The chain carries TRBV7-9 and TRBJ1-1; no clear D gene. V gave up 7 bases and J gave up 4 bases, with 10 bases separating them. Germline CDR1 reads SEHNR; CDR2 reads FQNEAQ (reference sequence). The CDR3 covers 12 residues. The CDR3 protein is CASKSRGTEAFF. As DNA, the CDR3 is TGTGCCAGCAAGAGCAGAGGCACTGAAGCTTTCTTT.

This clonotype was detected only a few times. This chain connects TRBV6-5 to TRBJ2-1; possibly TRBD2 for D (5 bases). This CDR3 is built from 11 residues. In germline, CDR1 is MNHEY, CDR2 SVGAGI. V lost 6 bases and J lost 8, with 8 bases in between. This CDR3 is CASRRADEQFF. CDR3 in DNA: TGTGCCAGCAGGCGGGCAGATGAGCAGTTCTTC.

This clonotype was seen more than once but under ten times. The chain joins TRBV11-2 to TRBJ2-1; D possibly uses TRBD1 or TRBD2 (5 bases each). The CDR3 consists of 15 residues. Germline values: CDR1 SGHAT, CDR2 FQNNGV. V lost 2 bases and J 5 bases, leaving 13 bases between the germline ends. Here the CDR3 DNA reads TGTGCCAGCAGCTTAACAGGCCCGAGGGACAATGAGCAGTTCTTC. As protein: CASSLTGPRDNEQFF.

This clonotype came up a few times. This chain connects TRBV12-3 or TRBV12-4 to TRBJ2-1; no clear D gene. Trimming left V 1 base short and J 5 bases short, with 6 bases between. The CDR3 spans 13 residues. The CDR3 nucleotides read TGTGCCAGCAGTTTAGTAGGGAACAATGAGCAGTTCTTC. Its translation: CASSLVGNNEQFF.

This clonotype was detected only a few times. This chain connects TRBV28 to TRBJ2-4; the D gene is possibly TRBD2 (6 bases). Deletions cut 5 bases from V and 7 bases from J, with 15 bases between. CDR3 length equals 14 residues. Per germline, CDR1 MDHEN and CDR2 SYDVKM. This CDR3 reads CASSPGLPLNIQYF. The CDR3, as DNA: TGTGCCAGCAGTCCGGGACTCCCTCTTAACATTCAGTACTTC.

V and J are TRBV6-1 and TRBJ2-4, with 8 bases lining up with TRBD2. The germline gives CDR1 MNHNS, CDR2 SASEGT. With 2 bases clipped from V and 3 bases from J, the junction kept 3 bases outside the gene matches. CDR3 length equals 15 residues. The CDR3 coding sequence is TGTGCCAGCAGTGAAAGCGGGGGCATCAAAAACATTCAGTACTTC. Its protein is CASSESGGIKNIQYF.

This clonotype was picked up a small number of times. V usage is TRBV7-9 and J usage is TRBJ2-4; D remains unclear. This CDR3 comprises 15 residues. Germline CDR1 and CDR2: SEHNR and FQNEAQ (reference sequence). The ends were cut back, 5 bases at V and 0 bases at J, with 11 bases in the middle. CDR3: CASSPSPEAKNIQYF. The CDR3 DNA sequence: TGTGCCAGCAGCCCGTCCCCAGAAGCCAAAAACATTCAGTACTTC.

The rearrangement joins TRBV2 to TRBJ2-5; no reliable D call. The CDR3 is made up of 13 amino acids. CDR1 SNHLY and CDR2 FYNNEI come from the germline V gene. The V and J ends lost 2 bases and 2 bases respectively, with 6 bases between them. CDR3 DNA sequence: TGTGCCAGCAGTGAAATTCCGCAAGAGACCCAGTACTTC. Amino acid sequence: CASSEIPQETQYF.